This T cell receptor (beta chain) was observed in a study of CD8 T cells in Susac syndrome. Negative isolation yielded the CD8+ and CD4+ T cells, while FACS enriched the TEMRA cells. Reverse transcription of roughly 0.45 to 1 ug RNA was performed with random hexamers. It was immunoSEQ multiplex PCR that amplified TCR beta CDR3 across 54 Vbeta and 13 Jbeta. TCRdb called the immunoSEQ multiplex PCR reads again in MiXCR, with one record for every CDR3 protein. Counted here are some 180,000 distinct CDR3 sequences, about 95% occurring once; the ten biggest clones make up 0.1%. The CDR3 covers 14 residues. Germline values: CDR1 KGHSH, CDR2 LQKENI. Losses at the gene ends were 3 bases for V and 4 bases for J; bases not matched to a gene: 6.

The chain carries TRBV18 and TRBJ2-7, with 7 bases fitting TRBD1. The specimen was CD4+ T cells from PBMCs. The sequence was obtained from a human donor in good health. For the CDR3, the DNA is TGTGCCAGCTCACCTCCGGGGACAGTGTACGAGCAGTACTTC. This codes for CASSPPGTVYEQYF.